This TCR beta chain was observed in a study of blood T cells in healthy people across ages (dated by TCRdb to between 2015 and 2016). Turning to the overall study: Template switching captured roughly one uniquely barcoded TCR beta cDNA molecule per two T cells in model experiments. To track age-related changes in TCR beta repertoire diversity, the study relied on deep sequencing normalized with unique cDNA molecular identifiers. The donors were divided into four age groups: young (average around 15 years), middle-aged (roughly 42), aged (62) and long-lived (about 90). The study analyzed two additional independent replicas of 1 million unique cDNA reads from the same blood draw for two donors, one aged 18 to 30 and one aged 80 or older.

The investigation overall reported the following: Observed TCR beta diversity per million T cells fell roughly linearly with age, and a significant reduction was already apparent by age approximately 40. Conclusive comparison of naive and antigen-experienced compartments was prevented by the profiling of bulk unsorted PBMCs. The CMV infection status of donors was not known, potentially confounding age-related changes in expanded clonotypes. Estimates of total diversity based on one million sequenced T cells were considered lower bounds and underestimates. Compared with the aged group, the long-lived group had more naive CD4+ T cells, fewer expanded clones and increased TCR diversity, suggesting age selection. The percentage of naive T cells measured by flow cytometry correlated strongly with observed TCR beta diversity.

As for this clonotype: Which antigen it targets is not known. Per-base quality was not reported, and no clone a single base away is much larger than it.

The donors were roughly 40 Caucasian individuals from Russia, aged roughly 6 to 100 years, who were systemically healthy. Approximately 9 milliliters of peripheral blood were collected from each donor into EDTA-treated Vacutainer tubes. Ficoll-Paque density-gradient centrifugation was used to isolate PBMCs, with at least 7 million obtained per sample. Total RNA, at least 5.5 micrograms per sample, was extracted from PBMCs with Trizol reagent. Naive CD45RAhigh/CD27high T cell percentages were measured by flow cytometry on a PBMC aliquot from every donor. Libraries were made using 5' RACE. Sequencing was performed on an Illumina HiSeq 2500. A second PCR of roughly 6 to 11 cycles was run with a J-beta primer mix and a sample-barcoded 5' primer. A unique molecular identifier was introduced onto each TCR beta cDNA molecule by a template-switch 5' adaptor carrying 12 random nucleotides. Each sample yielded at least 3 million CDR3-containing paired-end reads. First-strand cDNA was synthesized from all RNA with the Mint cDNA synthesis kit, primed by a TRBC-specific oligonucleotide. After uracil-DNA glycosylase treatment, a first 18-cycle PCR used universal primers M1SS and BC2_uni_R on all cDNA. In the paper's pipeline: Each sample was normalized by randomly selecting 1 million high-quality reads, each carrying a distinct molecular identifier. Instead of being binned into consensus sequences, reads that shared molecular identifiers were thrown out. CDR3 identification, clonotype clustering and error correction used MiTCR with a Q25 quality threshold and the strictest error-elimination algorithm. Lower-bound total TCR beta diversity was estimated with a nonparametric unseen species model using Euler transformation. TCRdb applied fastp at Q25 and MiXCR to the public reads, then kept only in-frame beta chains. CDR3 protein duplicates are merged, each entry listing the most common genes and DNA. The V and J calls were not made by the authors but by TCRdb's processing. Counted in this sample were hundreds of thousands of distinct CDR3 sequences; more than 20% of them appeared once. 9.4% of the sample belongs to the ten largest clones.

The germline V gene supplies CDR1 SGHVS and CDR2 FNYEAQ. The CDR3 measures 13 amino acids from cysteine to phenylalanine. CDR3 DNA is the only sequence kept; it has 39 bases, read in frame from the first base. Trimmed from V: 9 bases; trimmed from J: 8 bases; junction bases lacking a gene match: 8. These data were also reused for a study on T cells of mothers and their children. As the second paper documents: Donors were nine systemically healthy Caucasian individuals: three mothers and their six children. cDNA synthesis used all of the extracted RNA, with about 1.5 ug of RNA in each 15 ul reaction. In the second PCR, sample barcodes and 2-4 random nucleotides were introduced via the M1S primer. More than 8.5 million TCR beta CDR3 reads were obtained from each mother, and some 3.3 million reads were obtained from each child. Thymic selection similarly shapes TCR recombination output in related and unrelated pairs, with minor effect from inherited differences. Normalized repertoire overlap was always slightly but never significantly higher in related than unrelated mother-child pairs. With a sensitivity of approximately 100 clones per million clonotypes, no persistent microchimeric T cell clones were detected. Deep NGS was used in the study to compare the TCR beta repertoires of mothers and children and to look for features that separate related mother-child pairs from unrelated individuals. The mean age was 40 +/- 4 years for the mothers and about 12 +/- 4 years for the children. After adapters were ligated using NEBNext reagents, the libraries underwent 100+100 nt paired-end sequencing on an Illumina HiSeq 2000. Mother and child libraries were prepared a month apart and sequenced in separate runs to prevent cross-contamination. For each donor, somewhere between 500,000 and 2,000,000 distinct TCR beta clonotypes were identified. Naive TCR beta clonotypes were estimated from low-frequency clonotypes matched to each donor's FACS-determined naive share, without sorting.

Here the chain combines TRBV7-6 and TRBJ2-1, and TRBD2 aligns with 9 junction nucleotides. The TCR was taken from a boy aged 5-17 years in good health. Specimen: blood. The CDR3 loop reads CASAGGPVYEQFF. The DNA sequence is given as TGTGCCAGTGCGGGAGGGCCTGTTTATGAGCAGTTCTTC.